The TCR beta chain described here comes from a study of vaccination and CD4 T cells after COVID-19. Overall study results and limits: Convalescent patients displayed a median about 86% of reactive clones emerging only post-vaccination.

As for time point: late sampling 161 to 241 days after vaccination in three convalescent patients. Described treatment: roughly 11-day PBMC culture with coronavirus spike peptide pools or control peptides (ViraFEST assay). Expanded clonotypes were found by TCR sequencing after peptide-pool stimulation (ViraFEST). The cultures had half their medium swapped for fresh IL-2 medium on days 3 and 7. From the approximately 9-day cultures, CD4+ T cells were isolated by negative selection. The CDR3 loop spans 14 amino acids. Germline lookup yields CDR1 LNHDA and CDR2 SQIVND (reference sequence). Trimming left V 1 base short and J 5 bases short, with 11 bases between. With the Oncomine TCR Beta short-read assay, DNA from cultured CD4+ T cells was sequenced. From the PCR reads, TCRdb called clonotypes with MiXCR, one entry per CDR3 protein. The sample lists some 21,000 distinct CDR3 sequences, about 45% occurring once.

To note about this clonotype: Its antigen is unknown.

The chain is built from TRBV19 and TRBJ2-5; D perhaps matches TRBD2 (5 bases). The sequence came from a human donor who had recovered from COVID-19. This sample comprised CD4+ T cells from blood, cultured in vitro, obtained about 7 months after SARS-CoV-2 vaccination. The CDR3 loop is CASSIVEGRETQYF. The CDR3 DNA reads TGTGCCAGTAGTATAGTTGAGGGCAGGGAGACCCAGTACTTC.